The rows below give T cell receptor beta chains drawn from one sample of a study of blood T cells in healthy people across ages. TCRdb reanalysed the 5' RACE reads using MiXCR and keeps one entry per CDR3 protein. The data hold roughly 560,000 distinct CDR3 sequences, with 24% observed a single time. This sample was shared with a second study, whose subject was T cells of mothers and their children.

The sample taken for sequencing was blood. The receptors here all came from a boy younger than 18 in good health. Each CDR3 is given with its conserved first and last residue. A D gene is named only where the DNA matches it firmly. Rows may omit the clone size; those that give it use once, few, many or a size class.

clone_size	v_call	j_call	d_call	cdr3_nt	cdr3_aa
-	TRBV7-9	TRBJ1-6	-	TGTGCCAGCAGCACAGACGGAGGTTCACCCCTCCACTTT	CASSTDGGSPLHF
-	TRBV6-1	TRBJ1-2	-	TGTGCCAGCAGTGATACGAATGAGAACCTCTATGGCTACACCTTC	CASSDTNENLYGYTF
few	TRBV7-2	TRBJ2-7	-	TGTGCCAGCAGCTCCCGGGTCACCTACGAGCAGTACTTC	CASSSRVTYEQYF
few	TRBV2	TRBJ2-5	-	TGTGCCAGCAGTGAGGGAGGAGGGGACGGAGTTTCTCAAGAGACCCAGTACTTC	CASSEGGGDGVSQETQYF
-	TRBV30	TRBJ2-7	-	TGTGCCTGGAGTAAGTTAGGACCGGCGGCCTACGAGCAGTACTTC	CAWSKLGPAAYEQYF
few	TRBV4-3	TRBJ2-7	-	TGCGCCAGCAGCCAAGATGCAGGGCCCTACGAGCAGTACTTC	CASSQDAGPYEQYF
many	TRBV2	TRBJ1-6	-	TGTGCCAGCAGTGGAGGGAAGGGGAATTCACCCCTCCACTTT	CASSGGKGNSPLHF
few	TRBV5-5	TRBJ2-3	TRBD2	TGTGCCAGCAGCTTGGAAGCTAGCGGGAGGGCCTCAGATACGCAGTATTTT	CASSLEASGRASDTQYF
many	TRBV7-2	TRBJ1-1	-	TGTGCCAGCAGCTTAATGAACACTGAAGCTTTCTTT	CASSLMNTEAFF
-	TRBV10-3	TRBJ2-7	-	TGTGCCATCAGTGACCCAGGGGTTAACGAGCAGTACTTC	CAISDPGVNEQYF
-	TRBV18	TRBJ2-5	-	TGTGCCAGCTCACCAGCGGAGGGGCGCGATTCGGAGACCCAGTACTTC	CASSPAEGRDSETQYF
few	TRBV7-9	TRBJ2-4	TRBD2	TGTGCCAGCAGCGACACGGGGGGGCGAAACATTCAGTACTTC	CASSDTGGRNIQYF
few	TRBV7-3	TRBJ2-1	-	TGTGCCAGCAGTCTTCACCCCACCGGGACTCCAAGCTCCTACAATGAGCAGTTCTTC	CASSLHPTGTPSSYNEQFF
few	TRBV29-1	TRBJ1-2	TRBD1	TGCAGCGTTGAAACGGGACAGTTTAACTATGGCTACACCTTC	CSVETGQFNYGYTF
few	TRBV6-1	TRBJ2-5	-	TGTGCCAGCAGTAAGCCTATCGGCACCCAGCCTAGTCGAGAGACCCAGTACTTC	CASSKPIGTQPSRETQYF
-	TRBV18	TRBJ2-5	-	TGTGCCAGCTCACCAAGTCTGCTCAGGGAAGAGACCCAGTACTTC	CASSPSLLREETQYF
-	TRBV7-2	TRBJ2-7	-	TGTGCCAGCAGCTCAAGTCAGGGGCACTACGAGCAGTACTTC	CASSSSQGHYEQYF
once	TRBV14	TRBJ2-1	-	TGTGCCAGCAGTCAGGCCCGTACCAGGGACAATGAGCAGTTCTTC	CASSQARTRDNEQFF
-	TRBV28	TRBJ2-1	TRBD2	TGTGCCAGCAGTTCCCCCGGGACTAGCTTTCGGGGGTCAGGGAATGAGCAGTTCTTC	CASSSPGTSFRGSGNEQFF
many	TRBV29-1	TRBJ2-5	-	TGCAGCGTTGGTGAGACCCAGTACTTC	CSVGETQYF
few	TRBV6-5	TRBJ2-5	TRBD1	TGTGCCAGCAGTCCCTGGGGACAGGGTCGGGAGACCCAGTACTTC	CASSPWGQGRETQYF
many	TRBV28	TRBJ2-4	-	TGTGCCAGCAGCGAGACAGAAAACATTCAGTACTTC	CASSETENIQYF
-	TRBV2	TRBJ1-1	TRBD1	TGTGCCAGCAACAGGGGAAGGATGAACACTGAAGCTTTCTTT	CASNRGRMNTEAFF
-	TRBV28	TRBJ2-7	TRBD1	TGTGCCAGCAGTTTTATGGACAGGGACGACGAGCAGTACTTC	CASSFMDRDDEQYF
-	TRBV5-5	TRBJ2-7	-	TGTGCCAGCAGTCGTAGACTAGGCCTCTACGAGCAGTACTTC	CASSRRLGLYEQYF
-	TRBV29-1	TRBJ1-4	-	TGCAGCGCTGCCGGAGGGAAGACTAATGAAAAACTGTTTTTT	CSAAGGKTNEKLFF
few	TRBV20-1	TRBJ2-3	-	TGCAGTGCCCGACTACCTAGGGATGCGCAGTATTTT	CSARLPRDAQYF
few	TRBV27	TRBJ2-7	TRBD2	TGTGCCAGCAGTCCAGGGACTAGCGGGGGGAACGAGCAGTACTTC	CASSPGTSGGNEQYF
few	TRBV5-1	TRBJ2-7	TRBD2	TGCGCCAGCAGATTAGGGGACCGACTAGCCCACCCCCGGGCCTACGAGCAGTACTTC	CASRLGDRLAHPRAYEQYF
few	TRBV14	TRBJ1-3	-	TGTGCCAGCAGCCATTCCCGGGAGCTCTTATACTCTGGAAACACCATATATTTT	CASSHSRELLYSGNTIYF
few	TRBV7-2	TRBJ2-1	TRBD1	TGTGCCAGCAGCCCGGGACAGGGGAGTTCCCATGAGCAGTTCTTC	CASSPGQGSSHEQFF
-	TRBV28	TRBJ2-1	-	TGTGCCAGCAGCAATAAGGTCACTGAGCAGTTCTTC	CASSNKVTEQFF
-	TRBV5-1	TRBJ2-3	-	TGCGCCAGCAGCCCTATGGGAGATACGCAGTATTTT	CASSPMGDTQYF
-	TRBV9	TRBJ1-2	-	TGTGCCAGCAGCGTAGGAAACGAATGGGGCCTGCGAGGGGGCTACACCTTC	CASSVGNEWGLRGGYTF
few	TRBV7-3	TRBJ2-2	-	TGTGCCAGCAGCTTAAACTCCCCGCAGAACACCGGGGAGCTGTTTTTT	CASSLNSPQNTGELFF
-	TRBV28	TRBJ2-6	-	TGTGCCAGCAGTTTAACGCAGGCTCCGCGGGCCAACGTCCTGACTTTC	CASSLTQAPRANVLTF
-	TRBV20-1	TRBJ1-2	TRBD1	TGCAGTGCGCCGACAGGGAGCTATGGCTACACCTTC	CSAPTGSYGYTF
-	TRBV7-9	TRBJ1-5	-	TGTGCCAGCAGCTTAGTGCAGGGCGATCAGCCCCAGCATTTT	CASSLVQGDQPQHF
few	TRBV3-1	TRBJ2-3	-	TGTGCCAGCAGCCAAGTTCGAACAGATACGCAGTATTTT	CASSQVRTDTQYF
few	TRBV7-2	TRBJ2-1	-	TGTGCCTCTCTGGCAGGGGCCTCGGATGAGCAGTTCTTC	CASLAGASDEQFF
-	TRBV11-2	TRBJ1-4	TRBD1	TGTGCCAGCAGCTTAGCTTACAGGGGGAACGAAAAACTGTTTTTT	CASSLAYRGNEKLFF
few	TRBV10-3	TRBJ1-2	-	TGTGCCATCAGTGGGCAGCGGGATGGCTACACCTTC	CAISGQRDGYTF
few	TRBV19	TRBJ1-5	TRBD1	TGTGCCAGTAGCAGGGACAGGGGAATCAATCAGCCCCAGCATTTT	CASSRDRGINQPQHF
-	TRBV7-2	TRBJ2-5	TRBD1	TGCGCCAGCAGCTGGACAGGGACAAAGACCCAGTACTTC	CASSWTGTKTQYF